Listed here is a single T cell receptor (beta chain). The target antigen is unknown. The record originates from a study of CD8+ T cells in alopecia areata. As the sequencing template, cDNA was produced by extracting RNA and reverse transcribing it. Only in-frame clones appear in the TCRdb table, and some are missing; sequencing was by immunoSEQ multiplex PCR. The sample has about 140,000 clones, roughly 82% seen once. Germline CDR1 is SEHNR and CDR2 is FQNEAQ (reference sequence). Unmatched junction bases numbered 2, after V lost 6 bases and J lost 6 bases. The CDR3 totals 12 residues. Notes on the study in general: Scalp samples also contribute reads from the resident alphabeta T cells found in normal skin. Among the top 100, expanded CD8+ clones were significantly decreased by tofacitinib, as was scalp clonality.

The treatment is: oral pan-JAK inhibitor, 5-10 mg twice daily. Alopecia areata patients gave lesional scalp punch biopsies and peripheral blood samples. This TCR was recovered from a human donor with alopecia areata. The chain links TRBV7-9 to TRBJ2-1; 7 nucleotides match TRBD1. The material sequenced was CD8+ T cells sorted from blood, taken at week 4, from a patient treated with tofacitinib. CDR3 protein: CASSTGANEQFF. CDR3 nucleotide sequence: TGTGCCAGCAGTACAGGGGCCAATGAGCAGTTCTTC.